This is a list of T cell receptor beta chains from one sample in a study of OX40 agonist ivuxolimab in advanced cancers. The protocol was immunoSEQ multiplex PCR, while the TCRdb copy is restricted to in-frame clones and leaves out a portion. In the table there are 120,000 or so clones, approximately 89% of which are singletons. The source was CD4+ or CD8+ T cells sorted from blood, collected in a trial of the OX40 agonist ivuxolimab. Receptors were obtained from an adult with an advanced solid tumor such as melanoma, head and neck, liver or kidney cancer. CDR3s include the opening cysteine and the closing phenylalanine or tryptophan.

j_call v_call cdr3_aa
TRBJ1-5 TRBV30 CAWSPGNFNQPQHF
TRBJ2-7 TRBV28 CASSAGTYEQYF
TRBJ1-6 TRBV7-3 CASSLTGYNSPLHF
TRBJ2-7 TRBV5-1 CASSSGQEGDRRGINSYEQYF
TRBJ2-1 TRBV7-3 CASSSDRASSYNEQFF
TRBJ2-7 TRBV4-2 CASSRNTGGGPSYEQYF
TRBJ2-1 TRBV5-1 CASSPGQGAIDNEQFF
TRBJ1-2 TRBV27 CASRPGRFNYGYTF
TRBJ1-1 TRBV18 CASSLQRENTEAFF
TRBJ2-5 TRBV7-3 CASSLGEEETQYF
TRBJ2-7 TRBV30 CAWSTGLAGGEQYF
TRBJ2-7 TRBV10-1 CASTVSIYEQYF
TRBJ2-3 TRBV7-2 CASSLEWDGIGADTQYF
TRBJ1-2 TRBV6-5 CASSYKEGASYGYTF
TRBJ2-2 TRBV11-2 CASSLQNTGELFF
TRBJ2-3 TRBV6-8 CASSYSPGTDTQYF
TRBJ1-3 TRBV7-8 CASSLKGGTIYF
TRBJ2-1 TRBV7-2 CASSPTGAAYNEQFF
TRBJ2-1 TRBV9 CASSPGRPGNEQFF
TRBJ2-1 TRBV7-9 CASSFPQLNEQFF
TRBJ1-2 TRBV27 CASSLSTGPYYGYTF
TRBJ1-1 TRBV6-6 CASSLGQNEAFF
TRBJ1-2 TRBV7-2 CASSLGGNGYTF
TRBJ2-7 TRBV5-1 CASSLVSGGGYEQYF
TRBJ2-7 TRBV29-1 CSVDQGAGTERDEQYF
TRBJ1-1 TRBV25-1 CASSSDREEAFF
TRBJ2-1 TRBV18 CASSPASGRGSYNEQFF
TRBJ2-3 TRBV10-3 CAIRGTGLDTQYF
TRBJ2-1 TRBV29-1 CSVAGTSNRSYNEQFF
TRBJ1-5 TRBV9 CASSVGSWGNQPQHF
TRBJ2-7 TRBV7-2 CASSLAVAYEQYF
TRBJ2-5 TRBV13 CASSLGLVGEQETQYF
TRBJ1-1 TRBV13 CASSLKPNTEAFF
TRBJ2-1 TRBV7-2 CASSLNRGRNEQFF
TRBJ2-5 TRBV9 CASSSLSGTQETQYF
TRBJ2-7 TRBV29-1 CSVRQTYEQYF
TRBJ1-6 TRBV13 CASSLSGRGGLSYNSPLHF
TRBJ1-2 TRBV5-1 CASSPRQGIGYTF
TRBJ2-3 TRBV9 CASSISGSRDTQYF
TRBJ1-3 TRBV5-6 CASSLGTGAGNTIYF
TRBJ2-7 TRBV27 CASRTGHEQYF
TRBJ2-1 TRBV9 CASSVGSGNYNEQFF
TRBJ2-1 TRBV7-7 CASSIGTDNEQFF
TRBJ2-5 TRBV9 CASSVSSGRSEETQYF
TRBJ1-6 TRBV10-1 CASRAAGSPLHF
TRBJ2-3 TRBV27 CASTRRGDSFTDTQYF